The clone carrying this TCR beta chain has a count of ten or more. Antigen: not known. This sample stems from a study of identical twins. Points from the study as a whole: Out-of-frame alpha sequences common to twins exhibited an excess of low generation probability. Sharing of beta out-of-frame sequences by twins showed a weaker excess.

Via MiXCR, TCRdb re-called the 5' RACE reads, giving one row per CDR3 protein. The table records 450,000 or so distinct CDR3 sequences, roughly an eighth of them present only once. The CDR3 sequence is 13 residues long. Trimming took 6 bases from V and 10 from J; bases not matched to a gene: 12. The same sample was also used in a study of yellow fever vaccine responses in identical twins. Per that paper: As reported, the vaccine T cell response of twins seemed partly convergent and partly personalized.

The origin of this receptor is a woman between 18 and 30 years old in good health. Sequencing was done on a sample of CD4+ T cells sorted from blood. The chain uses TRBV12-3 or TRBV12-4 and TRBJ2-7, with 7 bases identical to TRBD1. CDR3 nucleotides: TGTGCCAGCAGCCGGGACAGTTGGATGGAACAGTACTTC. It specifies CASSRDSWMEQYF.